The 9 T cell receptor beta chains presented below share a single source sample, sequenced in a study of T cell repertoires in cytomegalovirus infection. No antigen has been assigned to these receptors. Via MiXCR, TCRdb re-called the reads, giving one row per CDR3 protein. This table has 800,000 to 950,000 distinct CDR3 sequences, 32% appearing once. Material: cultured CD8+ T cells from PBMCs, obtained from culture after CMV antigen stimulation. The receptors originated from a human donor in good health (CMV status not recorded). Some clones in this sample may be carry-over from other donors' samples.

There are a few counts of this clonotype. V and J are TRBV19 and TRBJ2-7; TRBD1 is a possible D gene (6 bases). The CDR3 contains 18 residues. CDR1 LNHDA and CDR2 SQIVND come from the germline V gene (reference sequence). V lost 4 bases and J lost 0, with 22 bases in between. The CDR3 nucleotides are TGTGCCAGTAGTAGGGCGCGGCAGGGGCCCCCGAGCTCCTACGAGCAGTACTTC. This gives the protein CASSRARQGPPSSYEQYF.

The chain couples TRBV12-5 to TRBJ2-1; no reliable D call. Germline V gene sequence: CDR1 LGHNT, CDR2 FRNRAP. This CDR3 comprises 11 residues. V gave up 5 bases and J gave up 15 bases, with 14 bases separating them. DNA for the CDR3: TGTGCTAGTGGTCCCGCCGAGATACCGTTCTTC. Translated, it gives CASGPAEIPFF.

Comments on this clonotype: A junction boundary mismatches the germline segment, possibly from a read error. The rearrangement links TRBV7-6 to TRBJ2-5, with D hard to call. Germline lookup yields CDR1 SGHVS and CDR2 FNYEAQ. The CDR3 is made up of 14 amino acids. Written as DNA, the CDR3 is TGTGCCAGCAACTTAGTCCCGGGCCAAGAGACCCAGTACTTC. Protein sequence: CASNLVPGQETQYF.

This clonotype was detected many times. The chain is built from TRBV7-3 and TRBJ1-1; unclear D gene. Germline V gene data show CDR1 as SGHTA and CDR2 as FQGTGA. V was pared by 0 bases and J by 1 base, with 12 bases between. This CDR3 spans 16 amino acids. CDR3 sequence reads: CASSLTPGRPNTEAFF. CDR3 DNA sequence: TGTGCCAGCAGCTTAACCCCGGGGAGGCCGAACACTGAAGCTTTCTTT.

This clonotype was counted only a few times. The rearrangement joins TRBV29-1 to TRBJ1-2, with D unresolved. Per germline, CDR1 SQVTM and CDR2 ANQGSEA. The CDR3 runs to 12 residues. V was cut by 3 bases and J by 4 bases, with 9 bases left in between. CDR3 protein: CSVEWSPYGYTF. The CDR3 nucleotides read TGCAGCGTTGAGTGGTCACCCTATGGCTACACCTTC.

This clonotype was detected many times. The chain links TRBV7-9 to TRBJ2-2, with D perhaps TRBD1 (6 bases). CDR3 size: 14 residues. CDR1 and CDR2 from the germline V gene are SEHNR and FQNEAQ (reference sequence). The CDR3 here is CVLPGTSNTGELFF. CDR3 coding DNA: TGTGTCCTCCCGGGGACATCGAACACCGGGGAGCTGTTTTTT.

The CDR3, as DNA: TGTGCCAGCAGTCAGACACCCTCCTATGGCTACACCTTC. It encodes CASSQTPSYGYTF. The chain employs TRBV12-3 or TRBV12-4 and TRBJ1-2; no clear D gene. With 5 bases removed from V and 4 bases from J, the gap between germline ends came to 11 bases. The CDR3 is 13 residues long.

This clonotype showed up just a few times. The gene calls are TRBV19 and TRBJ2-3, with TRBD1 matching over 7 bases. The V segment lost 0 bases and the J segment 0 bases; nucleotides outside the gene matches: 3. This CDR3 has 16 amino acids. The V gene's germline CDR1 is LNHDA and CDR2 SQIVND (reference sequence). The CDR3 loop reads CASSIDDRVSTDTQYF. CDR3 coding DNA: TGTGCCAGTAGTATAGATGACAGGGTCAGCACAGATACGCAGTATTTT.

A few counts support this clonotype. The rearrangement links TRBV6-2 or TRBV6-3 to TRBJ2-3, with 7 bases aligning to TRBD2. CDR3 length: 16 residues. From germline, CDR1 is MNHEY and CDR2 SVGEGT. V was clipped by 2 bases and J by 6 bases; unmatched bases: 11. The CDR3 sequence is CASSYRAGPITDTQYF. CDR3 in DNA: TGTGCCAGCAGTTACCGAGCGGGACCCATTACTGATACGCAGTATTTT.